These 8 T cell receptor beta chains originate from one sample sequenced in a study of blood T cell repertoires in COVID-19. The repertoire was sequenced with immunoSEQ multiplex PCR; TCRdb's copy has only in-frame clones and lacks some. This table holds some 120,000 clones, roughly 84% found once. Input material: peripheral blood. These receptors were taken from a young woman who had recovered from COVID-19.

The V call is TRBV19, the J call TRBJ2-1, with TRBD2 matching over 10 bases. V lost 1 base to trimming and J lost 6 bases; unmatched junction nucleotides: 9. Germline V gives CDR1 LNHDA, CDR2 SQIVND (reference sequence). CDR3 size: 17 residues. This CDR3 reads CASSIVASGSSGNEQFF. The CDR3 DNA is TGTGCCAGTAGTATAGTCGCTAGCGGGAGTTCGGGCAATGAGCAGTTCTTC.

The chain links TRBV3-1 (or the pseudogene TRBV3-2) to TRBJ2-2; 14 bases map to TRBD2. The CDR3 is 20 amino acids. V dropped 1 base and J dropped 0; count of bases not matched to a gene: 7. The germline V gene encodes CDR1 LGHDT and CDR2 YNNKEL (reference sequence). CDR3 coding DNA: TGTGCCAGCAGCCAAGTTGTGGGACTAGCGGGGGCCCCGAACACCGGGGAGCTGTTTTTT. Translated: CASSQVVGLAGAPNTGELFF.

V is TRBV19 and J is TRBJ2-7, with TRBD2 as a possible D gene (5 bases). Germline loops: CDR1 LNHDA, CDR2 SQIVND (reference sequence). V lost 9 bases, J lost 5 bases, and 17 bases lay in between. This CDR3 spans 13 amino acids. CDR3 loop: CARATGCIHEQYF. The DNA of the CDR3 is TGTGCCAGGGCGACGGGGTGTATCCACGAGCAGTACTTC.

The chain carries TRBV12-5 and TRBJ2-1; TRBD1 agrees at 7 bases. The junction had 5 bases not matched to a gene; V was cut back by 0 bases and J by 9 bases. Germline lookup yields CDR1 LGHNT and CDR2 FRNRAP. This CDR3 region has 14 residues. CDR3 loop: CASGLVGGRVEQFF. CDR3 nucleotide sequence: TGTGCTAGTGGTTTGGTAGGGGGCCGGGTTGAGCAGTTCTTC.

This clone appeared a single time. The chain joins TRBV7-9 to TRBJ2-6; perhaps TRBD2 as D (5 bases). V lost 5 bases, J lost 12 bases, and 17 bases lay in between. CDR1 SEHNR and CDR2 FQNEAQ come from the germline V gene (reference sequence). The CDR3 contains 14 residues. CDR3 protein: CASSPDLTVGVLTF. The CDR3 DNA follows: TGTGCCAGCAGCCCGGACTTAACGGTAGGCGTCCTGACTTTC.

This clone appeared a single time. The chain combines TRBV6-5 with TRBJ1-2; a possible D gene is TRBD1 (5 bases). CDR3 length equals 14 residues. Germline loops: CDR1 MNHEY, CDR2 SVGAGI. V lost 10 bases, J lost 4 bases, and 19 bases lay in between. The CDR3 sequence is CATTAGGGSYGYTF. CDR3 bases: TGTGCCACCACCGCCGGGGGGGGTTCCTATGGCTACACCTTC.

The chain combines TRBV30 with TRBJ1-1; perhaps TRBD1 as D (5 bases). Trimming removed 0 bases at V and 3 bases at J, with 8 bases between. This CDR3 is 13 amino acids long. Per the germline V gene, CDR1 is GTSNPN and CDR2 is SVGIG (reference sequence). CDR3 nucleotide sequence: TGTGCCTGGAGTGTATGGGGCCACACTGAAGCTTTCTTT. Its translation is CAWSVWGHTEAFF. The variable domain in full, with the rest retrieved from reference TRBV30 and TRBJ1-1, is SQTIHQWPATLVQPVGSPLSLECTVEGTSNPNLYWYRQAAGRGLQLLFYSVGIGQISSEVPQNLSASRPQDRQFILSSKKLLLSDSGFYLCAWSVWGHTEAFFGQGTRLTVV.

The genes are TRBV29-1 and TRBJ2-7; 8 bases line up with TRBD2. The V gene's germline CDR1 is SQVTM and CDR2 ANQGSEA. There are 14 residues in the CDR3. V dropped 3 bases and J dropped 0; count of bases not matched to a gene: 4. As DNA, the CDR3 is TGCAGCGTTGACGGGAGCGGGAGCTCCTACGAGCAGTACTTC. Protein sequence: CSVDGSGSSYEQYF.